Below, 4 T cell receptor beta chains from the same sample are listed, as sequenced in a study of blood T cell repertoires in COVID-19. Clones were sequenced by immunoSEQ multiplex PCR, and TCRdb holds only the in-frame ones, with some missing. The sample lists about 100,000 clones; about 83% were seen once. Sequences were obtained from peripheral blood. All receptors come from a human donor in a cohort sampled during active COVID-19.

The chain has TRBV18 and TRBJ2-7; D might be TRBD2 (6 bases). CDR1 and CDR2 from the germline V gene are KGHSH and LQKENI. The CDR3 totals 15 residues. V was clipped by 5 bases and J by 3 bases, with 17 bases between them. The CDR3 nucleotides read TGTGCCAGCTCATCCTCCCGGGACTTTTACTACGAGCAGTACTTC. It specifies CASSSSRDFYYEQYF.

The V and J genes are TRBV19 and TRBJ2-1; TRBD2 is a possible D gene (6 bases). Trimming shortened V by 4 bases and J by 0 bases, and 16 bases separated the two germline ends. Germline CDR1 reads LNHDA; CDR2 reads SQIVND (reference sequence). The CDR3 covers 17 residues. DNA of the CDR3: TGTGCCAGTAGTAGGCGGAGCGGGTTAAGCTCCTACAATGAGCAGTTCTTC. This gives the protein CASSRRSGLSSYNEQFF.

This chain joins TRBV7-2 and TRBJ2-6; weak D call: TRBD1 (5 bases). The CDR3 covers 17 residues. Trimming shortened V by 7 bases and J by 1 base, and 17 bases separated the two germline ends. The germline V gene encodes CDR1 SGHTA and CDR2 FQGNSA. The CDR3 bases are TGTGCCAGCAAATCAATTTCGCAGGGATCTGGGGCCAACGTCCTGACTTTC. This gives the protein CASKSISQGSGANVLTF.

The chain has TRBV3-1 (or the pseudogene TRBV3-2) and TRBJ2-7; D call uncertain. CDR1 is LGHDT and CDR2 is YNNKEL in the germline V gene (reference sequence). The length of the CDR3 is 14 residues. V gave up 1 base and J gave up 1 base, with 8 bases separating them. The CDR3 DNA reads TGTGCCAGCAGCCAAGGCGTCTTATCCTACGAGCAGTACTTC. Translation gives CASSQGVLSYEQYF.